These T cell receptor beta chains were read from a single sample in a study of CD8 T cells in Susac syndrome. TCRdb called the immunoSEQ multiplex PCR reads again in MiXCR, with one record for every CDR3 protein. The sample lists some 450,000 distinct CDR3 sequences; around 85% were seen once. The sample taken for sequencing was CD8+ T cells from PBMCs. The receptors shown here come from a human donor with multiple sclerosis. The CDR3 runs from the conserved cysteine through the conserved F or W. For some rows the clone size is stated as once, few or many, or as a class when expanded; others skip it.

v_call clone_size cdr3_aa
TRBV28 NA CASSFDPGANNEQFF
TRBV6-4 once CASSDLLAGGVEKETQYF
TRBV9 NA CASSAETDYRTTDTQYF
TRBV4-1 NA CASSLLRTGVYEQYF
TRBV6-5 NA CATMGLVDEQFF
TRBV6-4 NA CASSDNRGGANVLTF
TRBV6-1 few CASSSGVGETQYF
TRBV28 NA CASSLPSTGGVYEQYF
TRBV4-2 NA CASSQGDPLSPLHF
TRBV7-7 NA CASSLGLAGGPPADTQYF
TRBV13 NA CASSSPNGQEPGAEAFF
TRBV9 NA CASSVEDSDTEAFF
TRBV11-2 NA CASSLDGPQHF
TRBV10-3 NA CAIMRGGYEQYF
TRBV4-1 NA CASSQVGGAVEAFF
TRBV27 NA CASSFISTGELFF
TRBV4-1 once CASSGNRGEQYF
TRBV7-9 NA CASSLADSRGAEAFF
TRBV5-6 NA CASSLMGQVGDYEQYF
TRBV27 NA CASGFGGNEKLFF
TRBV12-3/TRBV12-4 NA CASSFPGHPNTEAFF
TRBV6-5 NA CASSYGSEGGLSTDTQYF
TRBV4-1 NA CASSQDPGTSFNEQFF
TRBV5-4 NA CASREASGPYNEQFF
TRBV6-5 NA CASRISNEQFF
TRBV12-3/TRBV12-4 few CASSLGLVNEQFF
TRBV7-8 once CASSFPTDISSYEQYF
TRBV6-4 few CASSDLMDGDNSPLHF
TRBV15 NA CATSSEGGVLFGGNQPQHF
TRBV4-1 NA CASSQHGNTIYF
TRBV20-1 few CSARGGSYEQYF
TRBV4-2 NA CASSQATSGGPDTQYF
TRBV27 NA CASSFGLANNEQFF
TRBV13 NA CASSLEQNSYNEQFF
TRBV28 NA CASYQRGLNSYEQYF
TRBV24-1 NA CATSDLVAGRETQYF
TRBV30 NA CAWNTGARDTQYF
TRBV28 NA CASSPNRAWDNGYTF
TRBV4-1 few CASSDPLGLAGYTGELFF
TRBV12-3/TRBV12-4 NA CASSWGPLYEQYF
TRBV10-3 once CAIRTETASGNTIYF
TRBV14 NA CASSPHGGDNEQFF
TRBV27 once CASSYTTGSQPQHF